Listed here are 20 T cell receptor beta chains from one sample, sequenced in a study of blood T cell repertoires in COVID-19. Method: immunoSEQ multiplex PCR; TCRdb's copy keeps in-frame clones and lacks some. Here the sample spans fewer than 70,000 clones, about 88% being singletons. Sequencing was done on a sample of peripheral blood. The receptor source for this set is a woman in her 70s with active COVID-19.

The chain couples TRBV11-2 to TRBJ2-7; TRBD2 matches at 9 bases. V lost 1 base and J lost 6; bases outside the gene matches: 7. The CDR3 is 15 amino acids. The germline CDR1 and CDR2 sequences are SGHAT and FQNNGV. Here the CDR3 reads CASSLGSGLASEQYF. CDR3 in DNA: TGTGCCAGCAGCTTAGGCTCGGGACTAGCTTCCGAGCAGTACTTC.

CDR3 nucleotide sequence: TGTGCCAGCAGCAAACCCGATGACAAACCACCTAACTATGGCTACACCTTC. Translating it yields CASSKPDDKPPNYGYTF. The chain joins TRBV21-1 to TRBJ1-2; the table's D call, TRBD1, was not checked against the DNA. TRBV21-1 is classified as a pseudogene. The CDR3 has 17 amino acids.

This clone was counted a single time. V gene TRBV11-2 combines with J gene TRBJ1-4; D is ambiguous. V was cut by 1 base and J by 8 bases, with 8 bases left in between. The CDR3 contains 13 residues. The germline V gene encodes CDR1 SGHAT and CDR2 FQNNGV. The CDR3 is CASSLVHGEKLFF. The CDR3 DNA sequence: TGTGCCAGCAGCTTAGTACACGGGGAAAAACTGTTTTTT.

This clone was seen a single time. The rearrangement joins TRBV7-3 to TRBJ2-7; the D gene is possibly TRBD2 (6 bases). Trimming shortened V by 6 bases and J by 7 bases, and 19 bases separated the two germline ends. Germline CDR1 is SGHTA and CDR2 is FQGTGA. The CDR3 runs to 14 residues. The CDR3 spells CASSRLVGPREQYF. The CDR3 DNA reads TGTGCCAGCAGTCGACTAGTGGGGCCTCGTGAGCAGTACTTC.

The gene calls are TRBV24-1 and TRBJ2-7, with D maybe TRBD2 (5 bases). Trimming pared 5 bases from V and 2 bases from J, leaving 12 bases between. Per germline, CDR1 KGHDR and CDR2 SFDVKD. This CDR3 has 14 residues. The CDR3 DNA is TGTGCCACCAGTGCCCGGGGAGCCGCCTACGAGCAGTACTTC. It specifies CATSARGAAYEQYF.

The chain couples TRBV28 to TRBJ1-5; no reliable D call. CDR3 length: 17 amino acids. Between the trimmed V and J ends, which lost 6 bases and 5 bases, there was a span of 23 bases. Germline V gene data show CDR1 as MDHEN and CDR2 as SYDVKM. In DNA, the CDR3 is TGTGCCAGCAGCCCCCCCCCGCGTCCCGGCGGGTATCAGCCCCAGCATTTT. Protein: CASSPPPRPGGYQPQHF.

The chain combines TRBV28 with TRBJ2-7; 9 bases map to TRBD2. Germline loops: CDR1 MDHEN, CDR2 SYDVKM. V shed 7 bases, J shed 5 bases, and the junction held 12 bases outside the gene matches. The CDR3 consists of 15 residues. The CDR3 DNA is TGTGCCAGCACTGGTCATAGCGGGAGAAACAACGAGCAGTACTTC. It yields the protein CASTGHSGRNNEQYF.

This chain uses TRBV19 with TRBJ2-7; D perhaps matches TRBD1 (6 bases). Germline CDR1 and CDR2: LNHDA and SQIVND (reference sequence). CDR3 size: 15 residues. Trimming removed 5 bases at V and 0 bases at J, with 14 bases between. This CDR3 is CASSPHRVSSYEQYF. DNA for the CDR3: TGTGCCAGTAGTCCCCACAGGGTGAGCTCCTACGAGCAGTACTTC.

This chain uses TRBV5-1 with TRBJ1-2; weak D call: TRBD1 (6 bases). The germline gives CDR1 SGHRS, CDR2 YFSETQ. V lost 4 bases to trimming and J lost 2 bases, with 15 bases between them. The length of the CDR3 is 15 residues. The CDR3 DNA reads as TGCGCCAGCAGCCCTTACGTGGGGGCGAACTATGGCTACACCTTC. The encoded protein is CASSPYVGANYGYTF.

The V call is TRBV28, the J call TRBJ2-7, with a weak D call TRBD1 (7 bases). Trimming removed 6 bases from V and 3 bases from J, with 15 bases in between. The CDR3 contains 14 residues. The germline V gene has CDR1 MDHEN and CDR2 SYDVKM. In nucleotides, the CDR3 is TGTGCCAGCAGCCCGTCAGGGGGACTCTACGAGCAGTACTTC. It is translated as CASSPSGGLYEQYF.

The chain is built from TRBV7-9 and TRBJ2-5; TRBD1 matches at 7 bases. V was pared by 0 bases and J by 0 bases, with 4 bases of the junction left unmatched. CDR1 SEHNR and CDR2 FQNEAQ come from the germline V gene (reference sequence). This CDR3 region has 16 residues. The CDR3 loop reads CASSLAAGGYQETQYF. The DNA of the CDR3 is TGTGCCAGCAGCTTAGCGGCAGGGGGTTACCAAGAGACCCAGTACTTC.

This rearrangement joins TRBV29-1 to TRBJ1-2; D remains unclear. The CDR3 spans 12 residues. The V gene lost 3 bases and the J gene lost 8 bases, with 13 bases spanning the gap. Germline V CDR1 and CDR2: SQVTM, ANQGSEA. CDR3 amino acids: CSVDHQARGYTF. The CDR3 region has the DNA TGCAGCGTTGATCACCAGGCGAGAGGCTACACCTTC.

The chain joins TRBV6-6 to TRBJ2-1, with D perhaps matching TRBD2 (5 bases). The CDR3 extends over 16 amino acids. Germline CDR1 MNHNY, CDR2 SVGAGI (reference sequence). Trimming pared 0 bases from V and 0 bases from J, leaving 9 bases between. The CDR3 bases are TGTGCCAGCAGTTACTCGGGTGGGAGCTCCTACAATGAGCAGTTCTTC. Amino acids: CASSYSGGSSYNEQFF.

This clone was counted a single time. The V call is TRBV5-4, the J call TRBJ2-7; 12 bases are shared with TRBD2. The V segment lost 0 bases and the J segment 7 bases; nucleotides outside the gene matches: 5. Germline values: CDR1 SGHNT, CDR2 YYREEE (reference sequence). The CDR3 covers 15 residues. CDR3 DNA: TGTGCCAGCAGCTTGGGACTAGCGGGAGCAAGAGAGCAGTACTTC. Amino acid sequence: CASSLGLAGAREQYF.

This clone was seen more than once but under ten times. The chain combines TRBV18 with TRBJ1-1; the match to TRBD1 covers 8 bases. Looked up from germline, CDR1 is KGHSH and CDR2 is LQKENI. This CDR3 contains 15 residues. Trimming at V came to 4 bases and at J to 1 base, leaving 5 bases not matched to a gene. The CDR3 DNA is TGTGCCAGCTCACACCCTGGGACAGGGAACACTGAAGCTTTCTTT. Translating gives CASSHPGTGNTEAFF.

The CDR3 nucleotides read TGTGCCAGCAGCCCCTGGGACAGGGCTTCGAACACTGAAGCTTTCTTT. This codes for CASSPWDRASNTEAFF. The chain combines TRBV11-3 with TRBJ1-1; 9 nucleotides agree with TRBD1. Germline V gene sequence: CDR1 SGHNT, CDR2 YENEEA. There are 16 residues in the CDR3. Trimming at V came to 5 bases and at J to 1 base, leaving 8 bases not matched to a gene.

CDR3 coding DNA: TGCGCCAGCAGCCGTCCCGGGACTAGCGGCTACGAGCAGTACTTC. As protein: CASSRPGTSGYEQYF. The rearrangement joins TRBV4-1 to TRBJ2-7; 11 positions agree with TRBD2. This CDR3 spans 15 amino acids. CDR1 is MGHRA, CDR2 YSYEKL, per germline. Trimming removed 4 bases from V and 3 bases from J; junction bases left unmatched: 5.

The CDR3 region is CASSSTGGPGLTGELFF. CDR3 DNA: TGTGCCAGCAGCTCGACAGGGGGCCCAGGTCTCACCGGGGAGCTGTTTTTT. The rearrangement joins TRBV13 to TRBJ2-2; 10 nucleotides align to TRBD1. Trimming at V came to 4 bases and at J to 4 bases, leaving 9 bases not matched to a gene. CDR3 length: 17 residues. Germline assignment: CDR1 PRHDT and CDR2 FYEKMQ (reference sequence).

In this sample, this clone turned up once. J is TRBJ1-3 and V is TRBV7-3; tentative D call: TRBD1 (5 bases). Germline CDR1 SGHTA, CDR2 FQGTGA. The CDR3 has 14 residues. Trimming left V 2 bases short and J 0 bases short, with 5 bases between. The CDR3 protein is CASSLDSSGNTIYF. CDR3 DNA sequence: TGTGCCAGCAGCTTAGACAGCTCTGGAAACACCATATATTTT.

The chain uses TRBV5-5 and TRBJ2-3; 13 bases fit TRBD2. CDR3 size: 16 residues. With 4 bases clipped from V and 5 bases from J, the junction kept 7 bases outside the gene matches. CDR1 and CDR2 from the germline V gene are SGHKS and YYEKEE (reference sequence). The CDR3 reads CASSRGLAGAIDTQYF. The DNA for the CDR3 is TGTGCCAGCAGCAGAGGACTAGCGGGAGCCATAGATACGCAGTATTTT.